The 29 T cell receptor beta chains in this list originate from one sample, sequenced in a study of T cells in localized non-small cell lung cancer. TCRdb keeps only in-frame clones here, not all; method: immunoSEQ multiplex PCR. The sample yields around 1,600 clones, under 25% seen once. Here the sequenced sample was lung tumor tissue, taken before any cancer treatment. The receptors stem from a male donor older than 55 with stage I lung adenocarcinoma.

This clone came up once. Other DNA sequences of this sample code for an identical CDR3. The chain has TRBV29-1 and TRBJ2-7; TRBD1 might be the D (6 bases). The CDR3 consists of 12 residues. In germline, CDR1 is SQVTM, CDR2 ANQGSEA. Deletions cut 4 bases from V and 3 bases from J, with 10 bases between. CDR3 protein: CSVAQGVYEQYF. The DNA for the CDR3 is TGCAGCGTTGCACAGGGAGTCTACGAGCAGTACTTC.

This clone turned up a few times. The chain couples TRBV10-3 to TRBJ1-2; TRBD1 agrees at 9 bases. The CDR3 totals 16 residues. V lost 0 bases to trimming and J lost 3 bases; unmatched junction nucleotides: 5. The germline V gene encodes CDR1 ENHRY and CDR2 SYGVKD. CDR3 coding DNA: TGTGCCATCAGTGAGTCGCGGGACAGGGAGGACTATGGCTACACCTTC. It specifies CAISESRDREDYGYTF.

The V gene is TRBV5-1, the J gene TRBJ2-2; perhaps D is TRBD1 or TRBD2 (6 bases each). Germline V gene data show CDR1 as SGHRS and CDR2 as YFSETQ. Between the trimmed V and J ends, which lost 2 bases and 4 bases, there was a span of 12 bases. The CDR3 contains 15 residues. The CDR3 here is CASSFQGGSTGELFF. In nucleotides, the CDR3 is TGCGCCAGCAGCTTCCAAGGGGGGAGCACCGGGGAGCTGTTTTTT.

This clone has just one count. The CDR3 nucleotides are TGCAGCGTTGACTCAGGGGGTTTCGAAGCTTTCTTT. This translates into CSVDSGGFEAFF. The genes are TRBV29-1 and TRBJ1-1; TRBD1 matches at 7 bases. The germline V gene has CDR1 SQVTM and CDR2 ANQGSEA. This CDR3 comprises 12 residues. After removal of 3 bases from V and 8 bases from J, the junction contained 6 bases not matched to a gene.

In its sample, this clone was seen a few times. The chain links TRBV11-3 to TRBJ1-1; weak D call: TRBD1 (6 bases). The CDR3 covers 14 residues. The V gene lost 2 bases and the J gene lost 3 bases, with 10 bases spanning the gap. CDR1 is SGHNT and CDR2 is YENEEA in the germline V gene. The CDR3 DNA reads TGTGCCAGCAGCTTAACCTACAGGGACACTGAAGCTTTCTTT. This codes for CASSLTYRDTEAFF.

In this sample, this clone turned up a few times. The gene calls are TRBV30 and TRBJ1-2, with D unresolved. Germline V gene data show CDR1 as GTSNPN and CDR2 as SVGIG (reference sequence). CDR3 length: 12 residues. V lost 0 bases and J lost 6, with 8 bases in between. The CDR3 loop is CAWSVIRDGYTF. As DNA, the CDR3 is TGTGCCTGGAGTGTAATCCGGGATGGCTACACCTTC.

This clone has a handful of counts. This chain joins TRBV28 and TRBJ2-2; D might be TRBD1 or TRBD2, each matching 6 bases. Germline V gene sequence: CDR1 MDHEN, CDR2 SYDVKM. CDR3 length: 12 amino acids. Trimming cost V 3 bases and J 13 bases, with 12 bases left between them. CDR3 nucleotide sequence: TGTGCCAGCAGTTTTGAGGGGGGAGGGCTGTTTTTT. This gives the protein CASSFEGGGLFF.

Judged by abundance, this clone is medium-sized. Sequence at one end of the junction differs from germline and may be a read error. The chain recombines TRBV6-8 with TRBJ2-3; tentatively, D is TRBD2 (5 bases). The CDR3 runs to 15 residues. Germline V lookup: CDR1 MNHGY, CDR2 SAAAGT. The CDR3 nucleotides read TGTGCCATCAGTGGAGTCGGGCTAGCAATAGATACGCAGTATTTT. Protein: CAISGVGLAIDTQYF.

This clone came up a few times. The J gene is TRBJ1-2, the V gene TRBV28, with a weak D call TRBD1 (6 bases). The CDR3 length is 15 residues. Trimming stripped 5 bases from V and 4 bases from J, with 17 bases between. Germline V gene sequence: CDR1 MDHEN, CDR2 SYDVKM. The CDR3: CASSPADRPSYGYTF. The CDR3 region has the DNA TGTGCCAGCAGTCCCGCCGACAGGCCTAGCTATGGCTACACCTTC.

This chain links TRBV30 with TRBJ2-5; 11 positions agree with TRBD2. Unmatched junction bases numbered 17, after V lost 8 bases and J lost 0 bases. The CDR3 extends over 18 amino acids. Germline CDR1 and CDR2: GTSNPN and SVGIG (reference sequence). This chain's CDR3 is CAPENPGLAGGNQETQYF. For the CDR3, the DNA is TGTGCCCCCGAAAACCCTGGGCTAGCGGGGGGTAACCAAGAGACCCAGTACTTC.

This chain connects TRBV9 to TRBJ2-1, with D unclear. CDR3 length: 15 amino acids. V lost 5 bases and J 8 bases, leaving 20 bases between the germline ends. Germline-derived CDR1 and CDR2 are SGDLS and YYNGEE. The CDR3 reads CASSEVGLVGDEQFF. Here the CDR3 DNA reads TGTGCCAGCAGTGAAGTCGGGCTGGTTGGGGATGAGCAGTTCTTC.

The chain links TRBV9 to TRBJ2-7; no clear D gene. V was clipped by 5 bases and J by 1 base, with 7 bases between them. CDR3 size: 12 residues. Germline V gene sequence: CDR1 SGDLS, CDR2 YYNGEE. CDR3: CASSERSYEQYF. CDR3 sequence (DNA): TGTGCCAGCAGTGAACGGTCCTACGAGCAGTACTTC.

In this sample, this clone is large (0.1 to 1%). The rearrangement joins TRBV9 to TRBJ2-1; 11 nucleotides line up with TRBD1. The CDR3 is made up of 16 amino acids. Germline V gene data show CDR1 as SGDLS and CDR2 as YYNGEE. The V segment lost 4 bases and the J segment 4 bases; nucleotides outside the gene matches: 7. The CDR3 reads CASSPQGQGAYNEQFF. The CDR3 DNA follows: TGTGCCAGCAGCCCTCAAGGACAGGGGGCGTACAATGAGCAGTTCTTC.

This clone was observed a handful of times. CDR3 region: CASSVAGYGYTF. The CDR3, as DNA: TGTGCCAGCAGCGTAGCGGGGTATGGCTACACCTTC. The chain links TRBV9 to TRBJ1-2; D gene unclear. There are 12 residues in the CDR3. Deletions cut 0 bases from V and 5 bases from J, with 5 bases between. Germline loops: CDR1 SGDLS, CDR2 YYNGEE.

This clone was picked up a small number of times. One junction end does not reproduce the germline sequence, and a read error may be involved. This chain joins TRBV6-8 and TRBJ1-2, with TRBD1 identical over 10 bases. This CDR3 spans 15 amino acids. Germline V gene data show CDR1 as MNHGY and CDR2 as SAAAGT. The CDR3 loop reads CAISHAGQGNYGYTF. The CDR3 nucleotides are TGTGCCATCAGTCACGCGGGACAGGGGAACTATGGCTACACCTTC.

This clone was counted a few times. V and J are TRBV9 and TRBJ1-2; 12 bases are a match to TRBD1. With V trimmed by 6 bases and J by 4 bases, 7 bases remained unmatched. Germline V gene lookup returns CDR1 SGDLS and CDR2 YYNGEE. The CDR3 contains 15 residues. Here the CDR3 reads CASIQEGQGAYGYTF. As DNA, the CDR3 is TGTGCCAGCATACAGGAGGGACAGGGGGCCTATGGCTACACCTTC.

This clone occurred a few times. This chain joins TRBV5-1 and TRBJ2-5, with D possibly TRBD2 on 6 matching bases. Germline lookup yields CDR1 SGHRS and CDR2 YFSETQ. V shed 4 bases and J shed 4 bases, with 17 bases lying between them. The CDR3 contains 15 residues. The CDR3 here is CASSQDGGPRETQYF. CDR3 in DNA: TGCGCCAGCAGCCAAGACGGGGGACCCCGAGAGACCCAGTACTTC.

This clone was counted between two and nine times. The genes are TRBV12-5 and TRBJ2-7, with 7 positions matching TRBD1. CDR1 and CDR2 (germline): LGHNT, FRNRAP. The CDR3 runs 12 residues. Here the CDR3 reads CASKGGTYEQYF. The DNA of the CDR3 is TGTGCCAGCAAAGGGGGCACCTACGAGCAGTACTTC.

V and J are TRBV5-1 and TRBJ2-3; the D is unclear. CDR3 length: 14 amino acids. Germline V gene data show CDR1 as SGHRS and CDR2 as YFSETQ. Trimming removed 3 bases at V and 0 bases at J, with 8 bases between. CDR3 region: CASSSLPSTDTQYF. The CDR3 DNA reads TGCGCCAGCAGCTCCCTCCCTAGCACAGATACGCAGTATTTT.

Judged by abundance, this clone is large. As DNA, the CDR3 is TGTGCCAGCAGCTTAGAGCCGGGAACGGACACTGAAGCTTTCTTT. Its translation is CASSLEPGTDTEAFF. The chain carries TRBV11-3 and TRBJ1-1, with D hard to call. V dropped 0 bases and J dropped 3 bases, with 11 bases sitting between them. Germline CDR1 reads SGHNT; CDR2 reads YENEEA. The CDR3 is 15 residues long.

This clone rates as medium-sized. The V gene is TRBV11-3, the J gene TRBJ2-5; 11 bases are a match to TRBD2. Unmatched junction bases numbered 16, after V lost 5 bases and J lost 5 bases. The length of the CDR3 is 18 residues. From germline, CDR1 is SGHNT and CDR2 YENEEA. CDR3 in amino acids: CASSQVTTGSGGGETQYF. The CDR3 DNA is TGTGCCAGCAGCCAAGTAACGACTGGTAGCGGGGGGGGTGAGACCCAGTACTTC.

The gene calls are TRBV11-3 and TRBJ2-7; TRBD2 aligns across 10 bases. CDR1 is SGHNT, CDR2 YENEEA, per germline. The CDR3 runs 17 residues. V was clipped by 4 bases and J by 2 bases; unmatched bases: 11. In DNA form, the CDR3 reads TGTGCCAGCAGCTCAGGTAGCGGGAGGTTCGTAGCCTACGAGCAGTACTTC. Its protein product is CASSSGSGRFVAYEQYF.

This clone has just a few counts. The chain uses TRBV18 and TRBJ1-3; D is unresolved. Trimming left V 3 bases short and J 2 bases short, with 14 bases between. CDR1 is KGHSH, CDR2 LQKENI, per germline. The CDR3 loop spans 16 amino acids. CDR3 sequence reads: CASSPADGEAGNTIYF. DNA for the CDR3: TGTGCCAGCTCACCGGCCGACGGGGAGGCTGGAAACACCATATATTTT.

The sample holds a few counts of this clone. The rearrangement links TRBV1 to TRBJ2-7; the D segment call TRBD2 is taken from the table without a DNA check. TRBV1 is a recognized pseudogene. CDR3 length: 17 residues. CDR3 coding DNA: TGCGCCAGCAGCCGAGGGACTAGCGGGGGGAACTCCTACGAGCAGTACTTC. Translation: CASSRGTSGGNSYEQYF.

This clone is medium-sized within its sample. This chain connects TRBV11-3 to TRBJ1-2; 8 bases line up with TRBD1. With 3 bases clipped from V and 8 bases from J, the junction kept 14 bases outside the gene matches. The CDR3 is 16 amino acids. CDR1 is SGHNT and CDR2 is YENEEA in the germline V gene. CDR3 loop: CASSLRTGYGEDGYTF. CDR3 in DNA: TGTGCCAGCAGCTTGCGGACAGGGTATGGAGAGGACGGCTACACCTTC.

This clone was found a few times. The J gene is TRBJ1-6, the V gene TRBV28, with D perhaps matching TRBD1 (6 bases). Trimming stripped 4 bases from V and 1 base from J, with 14 bases between. The CDR3 sequence is 17 residues long. Germline V gene lookup returns CDR1 MDHEN and CDR2 SYDVKM. The DNA of the CDR3 is TGTGCCAGCAGTTCCTCAGGGGTGGGTTCCTATAATTCACCCCTCCACTTT. It is translated as CASSSSGVGSYNSPLHF.

This clone was counted a few times. The J gene is TRBJ2-5, the V gene TRBV6-8; 9 positions match TRBD1. The CDR3 is made up of 16 amino acids. The germline V gene has CDR1 MNHGY and CDR2 SAAAGT. Trimming took 0 bases from V and 4 from J; bases not matched to a gene: 6. CDR3 nucleotide sequence: TGTGCCAGCAGTTACTCCCCCGGGACAGGGAGAGAGACCCAGTACTTC. Protein product: CASSYSPGTGRETQYF.

The V gene is TRBV10-2, the J gene TRBJ1-4; D gene uncertain. The CDR3 totals 12 residues. With 2 bases removed from V and 8 bases from J, the gap between germline ends came to 6 bases. Germline CDR1 reads WSHSY; CDR2 reads SAAADI. For the CDR3, the DNA is TGCGCCAGCAGTGAGGGAGGGGAAAAACTGTTTTTT. Translated: CASSEGGEKLFF.

The gene calls are TRBV19 and TRBJ1-3; unclear D gene. The CDR3 spans 12 residues. Trimming cost V 11 bases and J 1 base, with 9 bases left between them. Germline V CDR1 and CDR2: LNHDA, SQIVND (reference sequence). CDR3 DNA: TGTGCCTCCGGACTATCTGGAAACACCATATATTTT. Encoded protein: CASGLSGNTIYF.